These 18 T cell receptor beta chains share one sample of origin, sequenced in a study of cytomegalovirus exposure and HLA in healthy donors. A multiplex PCR was run with 60 Vbeta primers and 13 Jbeta primers. Here immunoSEQ multiplex PCR was the method, and the copy in TCRdb shows in-frame clones only, minus some. The data show approximately 200,000 clones, roughly 79% seen once. Sequencing input: PBMCs. All receptors derive from a man younger than 30 in good health and CMV-seronegative.

The chain has TRBV2 and TRBJ1-5; TRBD1 matches 10 bases. The germline gives CDR1 SNHLY, CDR2 FYNNEI. Trimming removed 5 bases from V and 1 base from J; junction bases left unmatched: 8. The CDR3 runs to 17 residues. The CDR3 region has the DNA TGTGCCAGCAGTTCCAGGACAGGGGGAAGGAGCAATCAGCCCCAGCATTTT. Translated: CASSSRTGGRSNQPQHF.

The chain uses TRBV30 and TRBJ1-5; D is uncertain. V lost 8 bases to trimming and J lost 9 bases, with 20 bases between them. From germline, CDR1 is GTSNPN and CDR2 SVGIG (reference sequence). CDR3 size: 13 residues. This chain's CDR3 is CASYQPPLTPQHF. The CDR3 DNA reads TGTGCCAGCTACCAACCCCCACTTACGCCCCAGCATTTT.

This clone has only a few counts. The J gene is TRBJ1-2, the V gene TRBV30, with TRBD1 matching over 7 bases. Per germline, CDR1 GTSNPN and CDR2 SVGIG (reference sequence). V shed 3 bases, J shed 4 bases, and the junction held 11 bases outside the gene matches. The CDR3 loop spans 15 amino acids. In DNA form, the CDR3 reads TGTGCCTGGAGCAGAGACAGGGCCGCTATCTATGGCTACACCTTC. Translation gives CAWSRDRAAIYGYTF.

V is TRBV5-4 and J is TRBJ2-5; TRBD1 matches at 7 bases. The CDR3 spans 14 residues. In germline, CDR1 is SGHNT, CDR2 YYREEE (reference sequence). After removal of 5 bases from V and 7 bases from J, the junction contained 11 bases not matched to a gene. The CDR3 loop is CASSTDRHQGTQYF. The CDR3 DNA reads TGTGCCAGCAGTACGGACAGGCACCAGGGGACCCAGTACTTC.

This chain uses TRBV4-1 with TRBJ1-2; 8 bases map to TRBD1. The CDR3 has 17 amino acids. V shed 0 bases and J 3 bases; nucleotides not matched to a gene: 9. Germline V gene lookup returns CDR1 MGHRA and CDR2 YSYEKL. CDR3 sequence (DNA): TGCGCCAGCAGCCAAGATCCCCTTACAGGGGGGGACTATGGCTACACCTTC. It specifies CASSQDPLTGGDYGYTF.

J is TRBJ1-2 and V is TRBV7-6; no firm D call. Germline V CDR1 and CDR2: SGHVS, FNYEAQ. The ends were cut back, 0 bases at V and 2 bases at J, with 10 bases in the middle. This CDR3 has 15 residues. CDR3 nucleotide sequence: TGTGCCAGCAGCTTAGCACCCGGGGAGAACTATGGCTACACCTTC. Residues: CASSLAPGENYGYTF.

This chain links TRBV7-9 with TRBJ2-5, with 10 bases matching TRBD1. Germline trimming cut 3 bases from V and 5 bases from J; bases unmatched to any gene: 9. This CDR3 is built from 16 residues. Germline CDR1 and CDR2: SEHNR and FQNEAQ (reference sequence). Here the CDR3 reads CASSFSDRGQWETQYF. In nucleotides, the CDR3 is TGTGCCAGCAGCTTCTCCGACAGGGGGCAATGGGAGACCCAGTACTTC.

The V gene is TRBV25-1, the J gene TRBJ2-3; the D is unclear. The CDR3 has 15 residues. Germline V lookup: CDR1 MGHDK, CDR2 SYGVNS. V lost 4 bases, J lost 2 bases, and 13 bases lay in between. Written as DNA, the CDR3 is TGTGCCAGCAGTGCCCACGGCAGGATCACAGATACGCAGTATTTT. Translating it yields CASSAHGRITDTQYF.

V gene TRBV6-5 combines with J gene TRBJ2-1; tentatively, D is TRBD1 (5 bases). There are 15 residues in the CDR3. The germline V gene encodes CDR1 MNHEY and CDR2 SVGAGI. V was shortened by 6 bases and J by 4 bases, with 16 bases between the two germline ends. The CDR3 loop reads CASSLRKGPYNEQFF. The CDR3 nucleotides read TGTGCCAGCAGCCTCCGCAAGGGGCCTTACAATGAGCAGTTCTTC.

V is TRBV6-5 and J is TRBJ1-3; 9 bases are a match to TRBD1. From germline, CDR1 is MNHEY and CDR2 SVGAGI. Trimming at V came to 7 bases and at J to 4 bases, leaving 5 bases not matched to a gene. The CDR3 is 14 residues long. CDR3 sequence (DNA): TGTGCCAGCACCAGGACAGGGGACGGAAACACCATATATTTT. Protein: CASTRTGDGNTIYF.

The genes are TRBV6-6 and TRBJ2-3; the match to TRBD1 covers 10 bases. The V segment lost 6 bases and the J segment 6 bases; nucleotides outside the gene matches: 9. Germline-derived CDR1 and CDR2 are MNHNY and SVGAGI (reference sequence). The CDR3 consists of 15 residues. This chain's CDR3 is CASRAPGQGLDTQYF. CDR3 sequence (DNA): TGTGCCAGCAGGGCGCCGGGACAGGGGTTGGATACGCAGTATTTT.

This chain uses TRBV5-6 with TRBJ2-2, with TRBD1 identical over 10 bases. The length of the CDR3 is 17 residues. V trimming: 5 bases; J trimming: 4 bases; junction bases outside the gene matches: 11. The germline CDR1 and CDR2 sequences are SGHDT and YYEEEE. CDR3 bases: TGTGCCAGCAGTTTGTTCCTGGGACAGGGGAGCACCGGGGAGCTGTTTTTT. It is translated as CASSLFLGQGSTGELFF.

This chain connects TRBV7-2 to TRBJ2-3; no clear D gene. CDR1 is SGHTA, CDR2 FQGNSA, per germline. Trimming took 4 bases from V and 3 from J, leaving 11 bases between them. The CDR3 loop spans 14 amino acids. Here the CDR3 DNA reads TGTGCCAGCAGCTCCAGGATTGATACAGATACGCAGTATTTT. Its translation: CASSSRIDTDTQYF.

V and J are TRBV28 and TRBJ2-7, with a tentative D call TRBD2 (7 bases). V shed 4 bases and J shed 5 bases, with 24 bases lying between them. This CDR3 spans 17 amino acids. Germline CDR1 MDHEN, CDR2 SYDVKM. CDR3 in DNA: TGTGCCAGCAGTTCTATATGGGGGCCAGGGAGGGTCCACGAGCAGTACTTC. As protein: CASSSIWGPGRVHEQYF. Full variable domain (outside the CDR3, taken from reference TRBV28 and TRBJ2-7): DVKVTQSSRYLVKRTGEKVFLECVQDMDHENMFWYRQDPGLGLRLIYFSYDVKMKEKGDIPEGYSVSREKKERFSLILESASTNQTSMYLCASSSIWGPGRVHEQYFGPGTRLTVT.

The chain has TRBV7-9 and TRBJ1-1, with D uncertain. The germline gives CDR1 SEHNR, CDR2 FQNEAQ (reference sequence). The CDR3 spans 17 residues. V was trimmed by 2 bases and J by 0 bases, leaving 16 bases between them. In nucleotides, the CDR3 is TGTGCCAGCAGCTTATACCCGGTCCCCCATATGAACACTGAAGCTTTCTTT. It translates to CASSLYPVPHMNTEAFF.

The V gene is TRBV4-3, the J gene TRBJ2-1; 11 nucleotides align to TRBD2. The CDR3 consists of 17 residues. Losses at the gene ends were 0 bases for V and 10 bases for J; bases not matched to a gene: 11. CDR1 is LGHNA, CDR2 YSLEER, per germline. The CDR3 DNA reads TGCGCCAGCAGCCAAGAAGGGGTAGCGGGAGGGCCGGGCGAGCAGTTCTTC. Its translation: CASSQEGVAGGPGEQFF.

CDR3 residues: CSVDLGELFF. For the CDR3, the DNA is TGCAGCGTTGATCTCGGGGAGCTGTTTTTT. The rearrangement links TRBV29-1 to TRBJ2-2; D is unresolved. The CDR3 is 10 amino acids. The V gene lost 3 bases and the J gene lost 7 bases, with 3 bases spanning the gap. Germline CDR1 SQVTM, CDR2 ANQGSEA.

The V and J genes are TRBV7-2 and TRBJ2-7, with 8 nucleotides matching TRBD2. The V segment lost 5 bases and the J segment 1 base; nucleotides outside the gene matches: 7. This CDR3 is 15 amino acids long. The germline V gene encodes CDR1 SGHTA and CDR2 FQGNSA. CDR3 bases: TGTGCCAGCAGCCGAGACAGCGGGGGTTCCTACGAGCAGTACTTC. This sequence encodes CASSRDSGGSYEQYF.